The 31 T cell receptor beta chains listed next were all sequenced from one sample in a study of blood T cell repertoires in COVID-19. Only in-frame clones appear in the TCRdb table, and some are missing; sequencing was by immunoSEQ multiplex PCR. Counted here are about 230,000 clones, about 90% occurring once; the ten biggest clones make up 4%. Sequences were obtained from PBMCs or T cells enriched from blood (not recorded which). The receptors were gathered from a young woman with acute COVID-19.

This clone has a handful of counts. The rearrangement uses TRBV6-6 and TRBJ2-2; tentative D call: TRBD2 (7 bases). Trimming cost V 5 bases and J 2 bases, with 18 bases left between them. Looked up from germline, CDR1 is MNHNY and CDR2 is SVGAGI (reference sequence). CDR3 length: 17 residues. The CDR3 DNA reads as TGTGCCAGCAGTCCCTTCCGGGGGGCGGTCAACACCGGGGAGCTGTTTTTT. This codes for CASSPFRGAVNTGELFF.

This chain uses TRBV11-2 with TRBJ2-1, with TRBD2 as a possible D gene (6 bases). Germline V gene data show CDR1 as SGHAT and CDR2 as FQNNGV. This CDR3 spans 14 amino acids. V was shortened by 4 bases and J by 3 bases, with 10 bases between the two germline ends. The CDR3 loop reads CASSSLSGYNEQFF. Here the CDR3 DNA reads TGTGCCAGCAGCTCCCTTAGCGGCTACAATGAGCAGTTCTTC.

V is TRBV9 and J is TRBJ1-2; D might be TRBD1 (5 bases). CDR1 is SGDLS, CDR2 YYNGEE, per germline. The CDR3 spans 14 residues. V was trimmed by 3 bases and J by 4 bases, leaving 13 bases between them. The CDR3 bases are TGTGCCAGCAGCGAATCCTTGGGGGGCTATGGCTACACCTTC. This encodes CASSESLGGYGYTF. Full variable domain (rest looked up from reference TRBV9 and TRBJ1-2): DSGVTQTPKHLITATGQRVTLRCSPRSGDLSVYWYQQSLDQGLQFLIQYYNGEERAKGNILERFSAQQFPDLHSELNLSSLELGDSALYFCASSESLGGYGYTFGSGTRLTVV.

This chain connects TRBV2 to TRBJ1-3; tentative D call: TRBD1 (6 bases). The CDR3 extends over 15 amino acids. From germline, CDR1 is SNHLY and CDR2 FYNNEI. V shed 4 bases and J shed 0 bases, with 10 bases lying between them. In nucleotides, the CDR3 is TGTGCCAGCAGTGTTCAAGGGGGCTCTGGAAACACCATATATTTT. Protein product: CASSVQGGSGNTIYF.

This clone was observed once. This sequence joins TRBV19 and TRBJ2-3; 9 nucleotides match TRBD1. The V gene end was trimmed by 8 bases and the J gene end by 4 bases; junction bases not matched to a gene: 7. Looked up from germline, CDR1 is LNHDA and CDR2 is SQIVND (reference sequence). The CDR3 contains 14 residues. The CDR3 is CASHGTGQADTQYF. The CDR3 DNA sequence: TGTGCCAGTCACGGGACAGGGCAAGCAGATACGCAGTATTTT. The whole variable domain, remainder taken from reference TRBV19 and TRBJ2-3, is DGGITQSPKYLFRKEGQNVTLSCEQNLNHDAMYWYRQDPGQGLRLIYYSQIVNDFQKGDIAEGYSVSREKKESFPLTVTSAQKNPTAFYLCASHGTGQADTQYFGPGTRLTVL.

This chain joins TRBV18 and TRBJ1-3; a weak D match, TRBD1 (5 bases). In germline, CDR1 is KGHSH, CDR2 LQKENI. Trimming pared 4 bases from V and 6 bases from J, leaving 10 bases between. CDR3 length: 13 amino acids. This CDR3 reads CASSLTQENTIYF. The CDR3 DNA reads TGTGCCAGCTCACTAACACAGGAAAACACCATATATTTT.

On this clone: Other DNA sequences of this sample code for an identical CDR3. The chain has TRBV9 and TRBJ2-7; 8 positions match TRBD1. Unmatched junction bases numbered 7, after V lost 5 bases and J lost 6 bases. Germline CDR1 and CDR2: SGDLS and YYNGEE. This CDR3 region has 13 residues. CDR3 sequence (DNA): TGTGCCAGCAGTCGGACAGGGACAGGCGAGCAGTACTTC. It specifies CASSRTGTGEQYF.

The rearrangement links TRBV2 to TRBJ1-2, with a tentative D call TRBD1 (5 bases). Germline CDR1 SNHLY, CDR2 FYNNEI. CDR3 length: 13 residues. V lost 11 bases, J lost 3 bases, and 16 bases lay in between. The CDR3 sequence: CASAVLTDYGYTF. DNA of the CDR3: TGTGCCTCCGCTGTATTGACAGACTATGGCTACACCTTC.

This clone appeared once. The chain has TRBV27 and TRBJ1-2, with unresolved D. Germline-derived CDR1 and CDR2 are MNHEY and SMNVEV (reference sequence). Trimming cost V 0 bases and J 10 bases, with 12 bases left between them. The CDR3 covers 13 residues. The CDR3 spells CASSLSGANLYTF. The DNA for the CDR3 is TGTGCCAGCAGTTTATCGGGCGCGAACCTCTACACCTTC.

This clone was picked up one time. The V gene is TRBV7-2, the J gene TRBJ1-6; 7 bases agree with TRBD1. From germline, CDR1 is SGHTA and CDR2 FQGNSA. This CDR3 comprises 15 residues. After removal of 5 bases from V and 6 bases from J, the junction contained 7 bases not matched to a gene. CDR3 protein: CASSGLRGTNSPLHF. Here the CDR3 DNA reads TGTGCCAGCAGCGGACTCAGGGGGACTAATTCACCCCTCCACTTT.

CDR3 region: CASRWGTPSQNTIYF. CDR3 in DNA: TGTGCCAGCAGGTGGGGGACACCTTCGCAAAACACCATATATTTT. The V call is TRBV27, the J call TRBJ1-3; the D gene is possibly TRBD1 (6 bases). The germline V and J ends were trimmed by 6 bases and 6 bases, with 18 bases remaining between them. CDR1 is MNHEY and CDR2 is SMNVEV in the germline V gene (reference sequence). The CDR3 runs to 15 residues.

The chain uses TRBV11-2 and TRBJ2-7, with a weak D call TRBD1 (5 bases). The germline V gene encodes CDR1 SGHAT and CDR2 FQNNGV. V shed 0 bases and J shed 5 bases, with 14 bases lying between them. This CDR3 is 15 amino acids long. The CDR3 is CASSLEAGPLDEQYF. DNA of the CDR3: TGTGCCAGCAGCTTAGAGGCAGGGCCCCTAGACGAGCAGTACTTC.

The chain links TRBV29-1 to TRBJ1-2, with 9 nucleotides matching TRBD1. Germline CDR1 is SQVTM and CDR2 is ANQGSEA. CDR3 length equals 12 residues. The J segment lost 6 bases and the V segment lost 6 bases, leaving 5 bases of the junction unmatched. CDR3 sequence: CSVLWDRDGYTF. The DNA for the CDR3 is TGCAGCGTGCTATGGGACAGGGATGGCTACACCTTC.

The chain uses TRBV5-1 and TRBJ2-1; TRBD1 agrees at 9 bases. CDR1 SGHRS and CDR2 YFSETQ come from the germline V gene. CDR3 length equals 15 residues. V shed 4 bases, J shed 4 bases, and the junction held 6 bases outside the gene matches. CDR3 in amino acids: CASSPGQGSYNEQFF. In DNA form, the CDR3 reads TGCGCCAGCAGCCCGGGACAGGGAAGTTACAATGAGCAGTTCTTC.

The rearrangement joins TRBV18 to TRBJ2-5; 9 bases are shared with TRBD1. CDR3 size: 16 residues. Germline lookup yields CDR1 KGHSH and CDR2 LQKENI. V trimming: 4 bases; J trimming: 5 bases; junction bases outside the gene matches: 11. For the CDR3, the DNA is TGTGCCAGCTCACAAAGTACAGGGGGCGCGTTGGAGACCCAGTACTTC. This sequence encodes CASSQSTGGALETQYF.

The CDR3 region is CASSLILRQGGYTF. The DNA of the CDR3 is TGTGCCAGCAGTTTAATCCTCCGGCAGGGAGGCTACACCTTC. J is TRBJ1-2 and V is TRBV28, with D maybe TRBD1 (5 bases). The CDR3 runs to 14 residues. Germline CDR1 reads MDHEN; CDR2 reads SYDVKM. The ends were cut back, 2 bases at V and 8 bases at J, with 15 bases in the middle.

This clone was observed a single time. The J gene is TRBJ1-2, the V gene TRBV18; D may be TRBD1 (6 bases). V was trimmed by 2 bases and J by 3 bases, leaving 16 bases between them. This CDR3 has 16 residues. The germline V gene has CDR1 KGHSH and CDR2 LQKENI. The CDR3 spells CASSPSGLAGDYGYTF. The CDR3 DNA sequence: TGTGCCAGCTCACCATCTGGCCTCGCAGGGGACTATGGCTACACCTTC.

The chain carries TRBV9 and TRBJ2-3; perhaps TRBD2 as D (7 bases). This CDR3 comprises 19 residues. V was shortened by 0 bases and J by 0 bases, with 20 bases between the two germline ends. CDR1 SGDLS and CDR2 YYNGEE come from the germline V gene. The CDR3 DNA follows: TGTGCCAGCAGCGTAGCTACCGGGGGGCAGGCCTTGAGCACAGATACGCAGTATTTT. This translates into CASSVATGGQALSTDTQYF.

This chain connects TRBV5-1 to TRBJ1-1, with 7 bases matching TRBD1. Germline lookup yields CDR1 SGHRS and CDR2 YFSETQ. With V trimmed by 1 base and J by 7 bases, 7 bases remained unmatched. The length of the CDR3 is 14 residues. Here the CDR3 reads CASSLSRGRDEAFF. CDR3 sequence (DNA): TGCGCCAGCAGCTTGTCAAGGGGGCGGGATGAAGCTTTCTTT.

The chain links TRBV7-2 to TRBJ2-1; the D gene is possibly TRBD2 (5 bases). V was clipped by 4 bases and J by 7 bases, with 5 bases between them. CDR1 is SGHTA and CDR2 is FQGNSA in the germline V gene. The CDR3 contains 11 residues. The CDR3 protein is CASSSGNEQFF. CDR3 coding DNA: TGTGCCAGCAGCTCGGGGAATGAGCAGTTCTTC.

This rearrangement joins TRBV2 to TRBJ1-1; tentatively, D is TRBD1 (5 bases). The CDR3 length is 14 residues. In germline, CDR1 is SNHLY, CDR2 FYNNEI. V was cut by 6 bases and J by 0 bases, with 11 bases left in between. The CDR3 loop is CASRTDILNTEAFF. DNA of the CDR3: TGTGCCAGCAGAACGGACATACTGAACACTGAAGCTTTCTTT.

The chain combines TRBV3-1 (or the pseudogene TRBV3-2) with TRBJ2-7; 7 positions match TRBD1. The ends lost 1 base at V and 0 bases at J; junction bases unmatched: 3. CDR3 length: 15 amino acids. The germline gives CDR1 LGHDT, CDR2 YNNKEL (reference sequence). CDR3 protein: CASSQAGGLSYEQYF. CDR3 in DNA: TGTGCCAGCAGCCAAGCAGGGGGTCTCTCCTACGAGCAGTACTTC.

This clone has just a few counts. The chain carries TRBV10-3 and TRBJ1-2; 7 positions match TRBD1. V trimming: 5 bases; J trimming: 3 bases; junction bases outside the gene matches: 3. CDR1 is ENHRY and CDR2 is SYGVKD in the germline V gene. This CDR3 spans 13 amino acids. CDR3 DNA sequence: TGTGCCATCAGTACTCAGGGGGACTATGGCTACACCTTC. Its protein product is CAISTQGDYGYTF.

This clone occurred once. J is TRBJ1-4 and V is TRBV4-3; 7 positions match TRBD1. CDR1 and CDR2 (germline): LGHNA, YSLEER. The J segment lost 0 bases and the V segment lost 4 bases, leaving 8 bases of the junction unmatched. The CDR3 totals 17 residues. CDR3 protein: CASSRWTGPATNEKLFF. DNA of the CDR3: TGCGCCAGCAGCCGATGGACAGGACCTGCAACTAATGAAAAACTGTTTTTT.

The chain carries TRBV3-1 (or the pseudogene TRBV3-2) and TRBJ1-4; D unclear. The CDR3 has 15 residues. Germline V CDR1 and CDR2: LGHDT, YNNKEL (reference sequence). With 1 base removed from V and 8 bases from J, the gap between germline ends came to 14 bases. DNA for the CDR3: TGTGCCAGCAGCCAAGGAGGGTCACTTGGAGAAAAACTGTTTTTT. Its translation: CASSQGGSLGEKLFF.

This chain joins TRBV14 and TRBJ2-7; 9 bases match TRBD1. Germline V CDR1 and CDR2: SGHDN, FVKESK. The junction had 3 bases not matched to a gene; V was cut back by 5 bases and J by 4 bases. CDR3 size: 13 residues. The CDR3 protein is CASSTDRGYEQYF. CDR3 DNA sequence: TGTGCCAGCAGCACGGACAGGGGTTACGAGCAGTACTTC.

The chain links TRBV6-2 or TRBV6-3 to TRBJ1-6; a weak D match, TRBD1 (5 bases). V lost 4 bases to trimming and J lost 10 bases, with 14 bases between them. In germline, CDR1 is MNHEY, CDR2 SVGEGT. The CDR3 consists of 14 residues. CDR3 coding DNA: TGTGCCAGCAGTTTAACGGGGGAGAAATCACCCCTCCACTTT. This gives the protein CASSLTGEKSPLHF.

This clone has just a few counts. The J gene is TRBJ1-2, the V gene TRBV18, with a weak D call TRBD1 (5 bases). This CDR3 has 15 amino acids. With 6 bases removed from V and 4 bases from J, the gap between germline ends came to 18 bases. Germline values: CDR1 KGHSH, CDR2 LQKENI. CDR3 DNA: TGTGCCAGCTCCCTCTCGGCAGGGCAGGGCTATGGCTACACCTTC. The encoded protein is CASSLSAGQGYGYTF.

On this clone: The junction and the germline gene differ at one end; a read error may be behind it. The V call is TRBV10-3, the J call TRBJ1-2, with 7 bases identical to TRBD1. The CDR3 is 13 residues long. CDR1 and CDR2 from the germline V gene are ENHRY and SYGVKD. The CDR3 spells CAITETGSYGYTF. The CDR3 DNA reads TGTGCCATCACTGAGACAGGGTCCTATGGCTACACCTTC.

The chain uses TRBV18 and TRBJ1-1, with 7 bases that match TRBD1. CDR1 is KGHSH, CDR2 LQKENI, per germline. The junction had 7 bases not matched to a gene; V was cut back by 5 bases and J by 1 base. The CDR3 length is 15 residues. As DNA, the CDR3 is TGTGCCAGCTCATCCCTGACAGGGAGGAACACTGAAGCTTTCTTT. Its translation: CASSSLTGRNTEAFF.

The rearrangement uses TRBV19 and TRBJ1-1; possible D gene TRBD1, 5 bases. Deletions cut 6 bases from V and 1 base from J, with 9 bases between. There are 13 residues in the CDR3. CDR1 and CDR2 from the germline V gene are LNHDA and SQIVND (reference sequence). The CDR3 DNA sequence: TGTGCCAGTAGCTATACAGGGAACACTGAAGCTTTCTTT. It translates to CASSYTGNTEAFF.